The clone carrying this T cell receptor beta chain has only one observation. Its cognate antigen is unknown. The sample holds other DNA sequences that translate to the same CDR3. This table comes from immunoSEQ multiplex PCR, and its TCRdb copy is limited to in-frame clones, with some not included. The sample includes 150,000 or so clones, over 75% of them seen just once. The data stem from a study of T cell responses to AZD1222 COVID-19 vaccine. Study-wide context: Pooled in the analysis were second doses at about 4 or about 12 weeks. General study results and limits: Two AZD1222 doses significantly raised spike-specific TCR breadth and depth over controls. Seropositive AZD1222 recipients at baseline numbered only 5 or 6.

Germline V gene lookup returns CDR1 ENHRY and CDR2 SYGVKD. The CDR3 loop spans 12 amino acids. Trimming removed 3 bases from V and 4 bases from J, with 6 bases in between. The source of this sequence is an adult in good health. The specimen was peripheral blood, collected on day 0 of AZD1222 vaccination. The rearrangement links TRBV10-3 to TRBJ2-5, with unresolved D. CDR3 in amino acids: CAISESRETQYF. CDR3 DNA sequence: TGTGCCATCAGTGAATCTAGAGAGACCCAGTACTTC.